The sequence of this T cell receptor (beta chain) was determined in a study of beta chain features in type 1 diabetes. The V and J ends lost 4 bases and 4 bases, in that order; junction bases with no gene match: 3. The CDR3 covers 15 residues. The germline CDR1 and CDR2 sequences are SNHLY and FYNNEI. The isolated RNA, all of it, was reverse transcribed, so expressed TCRB transcripts were what got sequenced. Some clones are missing from TCRdb's copy, which holds only in-frame ones; the method was immunoSEQ multiplex PCR. The sample has 900,000 or so clones; roughly 17% are singletons. The TCR sequence derives from a woman between 18 and 29 years old in good health. This sequence joins TRBV2 and TRBJ2-3, with 12 positions matching TRBD2. Sequencing used naive CD4+ T cells from blood. CDR3 amino acids: CASSAGLAGPDTQYF. CDR3 in DNA: TGTGCCAGCAGTGCCGGACTAGCGGGACCAGATACGCAGTATTTT.